Following are 21 T cell receptor beta chains from one sample sequenced in a study of blood T cell repertoires in COVID-19. Measured with immunoSEQ multiplex PCR; TCRdb has only the in-frame clones, and not every one. In the table there are a few hundred thousand clones, about 86% of which are singletons. Sequenced sample: peripheral blood. The receptors were gathered from a woman aged 55-70 years with acute or convalescent COVID-19.

The V gene is TRBV30, the J gene TRBJ1-4; possibly TRBD1 for D (6 bases). CDR3 size: 14 residues. V shed 5 bases and J shed 2 bases, with 12 bases lying between them. Germline lookup yields CDR1 GTSNPN and CDR2 SVGIG (reference sequence). CDR3 in amino acids: CAWGSGVTNEKLFF. The CDR3 region has the DNA TGTGCCTGGGGATCAGGGGTTACTAATGAAAAACTGTTTTTT.

J is TRBJ1-1 and V is TRBV5-4; D ambiguous. The CDR3 is made up of 12 amino acids. Per the germline V gene, CDR1 is SGHNT and CDR2 is YYREEE (reference sequence). Trimming cost V 0 bases and J 6 bases, with 6 bases left between them. The CDR3 region has the DNA TGTGCCAGCAGCTTGGCCTCTTCTGAAGCTTTCTTT. It is translated as CASSLASSEAFF.

The chain is built from TRBV5-1 and TRBJ1-5; 8 nucleotides line up with TRBD1. CDR3 length: 15 residues. CDR1 SGHRS and CDR2 YFSETQ come from the germline V gene. Trimming cost V 4 bases and J 5 bases; bases outside gene matches: 8. This CDR3 is CASSPDAQGDQPQHF. CDR3 coding DNA: TGCGCCAGCAGCCCGGACGCACAGGGGGATCAGCCCCAGCATTTT.

DNA of the CDR3: TGTGCCAGCAGCCCTAGCGGGGAGGTTGGAGAGACCCAGTACTTC. Protein sequence: CASSPSGEVGETQYF. The J gene is TRBJ2-5, the V gene TRBV28; 9 positions match TRBD2. V gave up 6 bases and J gave up 4 bases; unmatched junction bases: 9. CDR1 is MDHEN, CDR2 SYDVKM, per germline. This CDR3 is built from 15 residues.

The rearrangement links TRBV27 to TRBJ2-7, with 7 bases aligning to TRBD1. Germline V lookup: CDR1 MNHEY, CDR2 SMNVEV (reference sequence). Trimming cost V 8 bases and J 4 bases; bases outside gene matches: 11. The CDR3 consists of 14 residues. CDR3 sequence reads: CASGPGDRDYEQYF. For the CDR3, the DNA is TGTGCCAGCGGGCCCGGGGACAGAGATTACGAGCAGTACTTC.

The chain is built from TRBV6-5 and TRBJ2-5; D uncertain. The V and J ends lost 7 bases and 5 bases respectively, with 11 bases between them. The germline V gene encodes CDR1 MNHEY and CDR2 SVGAGI. This CDR3 is 12 amino acids long. CDR3 bases: TGTGCCAGCACGTCCCCTTTGGAGACCCAGTACTTC. It is translated as CASTSPLETQYF.

This clone was observed a handful of times. This sequence joins TRBV2 and TRBJ2-2, with 9 nucleotides matching TRBD2. The CDR3 covers 16 residues. Per germline, CDR1 SNHLY and CDR2 FYNNEI. Unmatched junction bases numbered 7, after V lost 2 bases and J lost 6 bases. CDR3 amino acids: CASSERGLAGPGELFF. The CDR3 DNA is TGTGCCAGCAGTGAACGGGGACTAGCCGGGCCCGGGGAGCTGTTTTTT.

The chain recombines TRBV11-2 with TRBJ1-1; 7 bases line up with TRBD1. The V gene end was trimmed by 7 bases and the J gene end by 6 bases; junction bases not matched to a gene: 23. This CDR3 is built from 18 residues. Per the germline V gene, CDR1 is SGHAT and CDR2 is FQNNGV. In DNA, the CDR3 is TGTGCCAGCAAGCGGGGGCAGGGGGATTTGAAGGGGCAAGCTGAAGCTTTCTTT. It translates to CASKRGQGDLKGQAEAFF.

The V call is TRBV7-6, the J call TRBJ2-3; 13 bases align to TRBD2. The CDR3 runs to 16 residues. Germline V gene sequence: CDR1 SGHVS, CDR2 FNYEAQ. Trimming cost V 5 bases and J 5 bases; bases outside gene matches: 7. CDR3 protein: CASSKQLAGGRDTQYF. The CDR3 DNA reads TGTGCCAGCAGCAAGCAACTAGCGGGGGGGCGAGATACGCAGTATTTT.

This clone was counted a few times. The chain uses TRBV6-2 or TRBV6-3 and TRBJ2-1; 8 positions match TRBD2. Germline assignment: CDR1 MNHEY and CDR2 SVGEGT. The J segment lost 14 bases and the V segment lost 5 bases, leaving 8 bases of the junction unmatched. The CDR3 is made up of 12 amino acids. CDR3 protein: CASSMGRTSKFF. Written as DNA, the CDR3 is TGTGCCAGCAGTATGGGCCGGACTAGCAAGTTCTTC.

This sequence joins TRBV19 and TRBJ1-2; TRBD1 matches at 9 bases. J was trimmed by 1 base and V by 5 bases; bases with no gene match: 5. CDR1 is LNHDA and CDR2 is SQIVND in the germline V gene (reference sequence). The CDR3 extends over 15 amino acids. The CDR3 DNA reads TGTGCCAGTAGTCCGTCGGACAGGGGTAACTATGGCTACACCTTC. Its protein product is CASSPSDRGNYGYTF. The whole variable domain, filled in from reference TRBV19 and TRBJ1-2, reads DGGITQSPKYLFRKEGQNVTLSCEQNLNHDAMYWYRQDPGQGLRLIYYSQIVNDFQKGDIAEGYSVSREKKESFPLTVTSAQKNPTAFYLCASSPSDRGNYGYTFGSGTRLTVV.

This clone was counted only a few times. The chain has TRBV6-6 and TRBJ2-2, with 9 bases lining up with TRBD1. Germline V gives CDR1 MNHNY, CDR2 SVGAGI (reference sequence). The CDR3 consists of 15 residues. The V segment lost 2 bases and the J segment 9 bases; nucleotides outside the gene matches: 7. The CDR3 DNA sequence: TGTGCCAGCAGTTACGGGACAGGGATATTCCGGGAGCTGTTTTTT. Its translation is CASSYGTGIFRELFF.

V and J are TRBV3-1 (or the pseudogene TRBV3-2) and TRBJ2-5; 7 bases fit TRBD2. Trimming at V came to 3 bases and at J to 5 bases, leaving 6 bases not matched to a gene. The CDR3 spans 14 residues. Germline loops: CDR1 LGHDT, CDR2 YNNKEL (reference sequence). The CDR3 spells CASSHLAVRETQYF. The CDR3 DNA follows: TGTGCCAGCAGCCATCTAGCGGTTCGGGAGACCCAGTACTTC.

Worth noting for this clone: Other DNA sequences from this sample encode an identical CDR3 as well. The chain joins TRBV7-2 to TRBJ1-2; TRBD1 is a possible D gene (5 bases). V shed 5 bases and J shed 4 bases, with 11 bases lying between them. The CDR3 totals 13 residues. Per the germline V gene, CDR1 is SGHTA and CDR2 is FQGNSA. The CDR3 DNA sequence: TGTGCCAGCAGCCTTGACAGTTCCTATGGCTACACCTTC. Translating it yields CASSLDSSYGYTF.

The chain employs TRBV12-5 and TRBJ1-3, with TRBD1 as a possible D gene (5 bases). Between the trimmed V and J ends, which lost 5 bases and 1 base, there was a span of 9 bases. CDR1 LGHNT and CDR2 FRNRAP come from the germline V gene. The CDR3 is 14 residues long. As DNA, the CDR3 is TGTGCTAGTGGTCCAGGGCGGTCTGGAAACACCATATATTTT. As protein: CASGPGRSGNTIYF.

V is TRBV11-2 and J is TRBJ2-5, with TRBD2 matching 12 bases. The junction had 10 bases not matched to a gene; V was cut back by 0 bases and J by 5 bases. Germline V CDR1 and CDR2: SGHAT, FQNNGV. CDR3 length: 18 amino acids. CDR3 in amino acids: CASSLDRASGGAWETQYF. The CDR3 DNA sequence: TGTGCCAGCAGCTTAGACCGGGCTAGCGGGGGGGCCTGGGAGACCCAGTACTTC.

This clone has only one observation. V usage is TRBV6-5 and J usage is TRBJ2-1; a weak D match, TRBD2 (7 bases). V lost 5 bases and J 3 bases, leaving 14 bases between the germline ends. This CDR3 region has 15 residues. Germline values: CDR1 MNHEY, CDR2 SVGAGI. CDR3 bases: TGTGCCAGCAGTCGCAGCGGGACATACTACAATGAGCAGTTCTTC. It yields the protein CASSRSGTYYNEQFF.

The chain recombines TRBV5-6 with TRBJ2-2, with 9 bases lining up with TRBD2. The CDR3 has 19 residues. Trimming at V came to 0 bases and at J to 7 bases, leaving 16 bases not matched to a gene. Germline CDR1 is SGHDT and CDR2 is YYEEEE. The CDR3 protein is CASSLALLAGAAEGGELFF. In nucleotides, the CDR3 is TGTGCCAGCAGCTTGGCCTTACTAGCGGGCGCTGCCGAGGGCGGGGAGCTGTTTTTT.

The chain links TRBV5-3 to TRBJ1-1; 8 nucleotides align to TRBD1. TRBV5-3 is an ORF for which the function is uncertain. The V and J ends lost 3 bases and 6 bases, in that order; junction bases with no gene match: 13. CDR3 length equals 16 residues. The CDR3 region is CARSWEQGAALAEAFF. The DNA of the CDR3 is TGTGCCAGAAGCTGGGAGCAGGGGGCGGCTCTCGCTGAAGCTTTCTTT.

This chain joins TRBV15 and TRBJ2-1; D is possibly TRBD1 (6 bases). CDR1 is LNHNV and CDR2 is YYDKDF in the germline V gene (reference sequence). The V gene lost 1 base and the J gene lost 5 bases, with 18 bases spanning the gap. The CDR3 loop spans 17 amino acids. The CDR3 loop is CATSRALRGLSDNEQFF. Written as DNA, the CDR3 is TGTGCCACCAGCAGAGCACTCAGGGGCCTTTCGGACAATGAGCAGTTCTTC. Supplemented by reference TRBV15 and TRBJ2-1, the full variable domain reads DAMVIQNPRYQVTQFGKPVTLSCSQTLNHNVMYWYQQKSSQAPKLLFHYYDKDFNNEADTPDNFQSRRPNTSFCFLDIRSPGLGDTAMYLCATSRALRGLSDNEQFFGPGTRLTVL.

The chain is built from TRBV7-3 and TRBJ2-3; tentatively, D is TRBD2 (5 bases). The length of the CDR3 is 16 residues. In germline, CDR1 is SGHTA, CDR2 FQGTGA. With 3 bases removed from V and 2 bases from J, the gap between germline ends came to 15 bases. The CDR3 DNA reads as TGTGCCAGCAGCTTTGGCTCCGGGGTCTCCACAGATACGCAGTATTTT. It is translated as CASSFGSGVSTDTQYF.